A single sample is the source of the 26 T cell receptor beta chains below, sequenced in a study of identifying expanded T cells in peripheral blood. TCRdb keeps only in-frame clones here, not all; method: immunoSEQ multiplex PCR. The sample carries about 94,000 clones, over 75% recorded once. The sequencing input was blood. Receptors were obtained from a person aged 18 to 75 in good health.

The rearrangement links TRBV2 to TRBJ1-2; D remains ambiguous. Germline CDR1 reads SNHLY; CDR2 reads FYNNEI. This CDR3 is 15 amino acids long. The V gene lost 6 bases and the J gene lost 0 bases, with 14 bases spanning the gap. DNA for the CDR3: TGTGCCAGCAGCCCCAACGGTCAAACTAACTATGGCTACACCTTC. Its protein is CASSPNGQTNYGYTF.

Remarks on this clone: Mismatch with germline at one junction end may stem from a read error. The J gene is TRBJ1-3, the V gene TRBV30; D gene uncertain. Per germline, CDR1 GTSNPN and CDR2 SVGIG (reference sequence). The CDR3 consists of 12 residues. CDR3 sequence reads: CAWGVGGNTIYF. The CDR3 region has the DNA TGTGCCTGGGGTGTAGGTGGAAACACCATATATTTT. Complete variable domain (other parts from reference TRBV30 and TRBJ1-3): SQTIHQWPATLVQPVGSPLSLECTVEGTSNPNLYWYRQAAGRGLQLLFYSVGIGQISSEVPQNLSASRPQDRQFILSSKKLLLSDSGFYLCAWGVGGNTIYFGEGSWLTVV.

The chain recombines TRBV18 with TRBJ2-3, with 7 bases identical to TRBD2. The CDR3 is 17 residues long. V dropped 2 bases and J dropped 3; count of bases not matched to a gene: 11. Germline V gene data show CDR1 as KGHSH and CDR2 as LQKENI. In DNA, the CDR3 is TGTGCCAGCTCACCAATGGGAGTCGGAGCGGGGACAGATACGCAGTATTTT. It yields the protein CASSPMGVGAGTDTQYF.

The V and J genes are TRBV30 and TRBJ1-4, with a possible D match to TRBD1 (6 bases). The CDR3 loop spans 16 amino acids. Germline V gene lookup returns CDR1 GTSNPN and CDR2 SVGIG (reference sequence). Deletions cut 0 bases from V and 7 bases from J, with 18 bases between. CDR3 sequence: CAWSVIYRAGGEKLFF. The CDR3 nucleotides are TGTGCCTGGAGTGTTATTTACAGGGCGGGCGGTGAAAAACTGTTTTTT. Full variable domain (outside the CDR3, taken from reference TRBV30 and TRBJ1-4): SQTIHQWPATLVQPVGSPLSLECTVEGTSNPNLYWYRQAAGRGLQLLFYSVGIGQISSEVPQNLSASRPQDRQFILSSKKLLLSDSGFYLCAWSVIYRAGGEKLFFGSGTQLSVL.

V is TRBV5-6 and J is TRBJ2-3; a weak D match, TRBD1 (5 bases). Trimming cost V 4 bases and J 4 bases, with 22 bases left between them. The CDR3 length is 17 residues. Germline CDR1 SGHDT, CDR2 YYEEEE. CDR3 DNA: TGTGCCAGCAGCGCCACCTGGTGGGCAGGGATGTCAGATACGCAGTATTTT. Protein product: CASSATWWAGMSDTQYF.

The chain recombines TRBV19 with TRBJ1-5; D not resolved. V was pared by 6 bases and J by 6 bases, with 18 bases between. There are 15 residues in the CDR3. Germline CDR1 LNHDA, CDR2 SQIVND (reference sequence). The CDR3 loop reads CASSKNFARGQPQHF. The DNA of the CDR3 is TGTGCCAGTAGCAAAAACTTTGCCCGGGGTCAGCCCCAGCATTTT.

This clone was seen only a few times. V usage is TRBV11-2 and J usage is TRBJ1-3; tentatively, D is TRBD1 (5 bases). Per germline, CDR1 SGHAT and CDR2 FQNNGV. This CDR3 is 13 amino acids long. V lost 4 bases, J lost 5 bases, and 9 bases lay in between. The CDR3 protein is CASSSDIRNTIYF. In DNA, the CDR3 is TGTGCCAGCAGCTCGGACATCCGAAACACCATATATTTT. Filled out from reference TRBV11-2 and TRBJ1-3, the complete variable domain reads EAGVAQSPRYKIIEKRQSVAFWCNPISGHATLYWYQQILGQGPKLLIQFQNNGVVDDSQLPKDRFSAERLKGVDSTLKIQPAKLEDSAVYLCASSSDIRNTIYFGEGSWLTVV.

This chain links TRBV19 with TRBJ2-1; 10 bases agree with TRBD1. This CDR3 spans 16 amino acids. The V gene's germline CDR1 is LNHDA and CDR2 SQIVND (reference sequence). Unmatched junction bases numbered 5, after V lost 5 bases and J lost 1 base. The CDR3 loop is CASSSGTGVSYNEQFF. The DNA of the CDR3 is TGTGCCAGTAGTTCTGGGACAGGGGTATCCTACAATGAGCAGTTCTTC.

The chain carries TRBV18 and TRBJ1-1; D call uncertain. Per germline, CDR1 KGHSH and CDR2 LQKENI. V lost 2 bases to trimming and J lost 1 base, with 8 bases between them. The CDR3 is made up of 14 amino acids. The CDR3 DNA is TGTGCCAGCTCACCATTGGACGAGAACACTGAAGCTTTCTTT. Amino acids: CASSPLDENTEAFF.

This sequence joins TRBV27 and TRBJ2-2; TRBD2 is a possible D gene (5 bases). This CDR3 spans 18 amino acids. The V end lost 8 bases, the J end lost 5 bases, and 27 bases lay between the germline ends. Germline assignment: CDR1 MNHEY and CDR2 SMNVEV (reference sequence). The CDR3 bases are TGTGCCAGCCCAAGATGGACTGGACGAGGGAAGGGTACCGGGGAGCTGTTTTTT. Amino acids: CASPRWTGRGKGTGELFF.

The CDR3 region is CASSFSVQETQYF. The CDR3, as DNA: TGTGCCAGCAGCTTTTCGGTCCAAGAGACCCAGTACTTC. The rearrangement links TRBV7-2 to TRBJ2-5; D is unresolved. The CDR3 extends over 13 amino acids. Germline V gene sequence: CDR1 SGHTA, CDR2 FQGNSA. The V gene lost 3 bases and the J gene lost 1 base, with 6 bases spanning the gap.

This clone was recorded once. The J gene is TRBJ1-2, the V gene TRBV11-2; 9 bases match TRBD1. Germline V CDR1 and CDR2: SGHAT, FQNNGV. J lost 8 bases, V lost 5 bases, and 15 bases had no gene match. The CDR3 contains 16 residues. CDR3 residues: CASSQETGGYRLGYTF. For the CDR3, the DNA is TGTGCCAGCAGCCAGGAAACAGGGGGCTACCGTTTGGGCTACACCTTC.

The chain recombines TRBV4-3 with TRBJ2-1, with TRBD2 matching over 7 bases. Germline CDR1 and CDR2: LGHNA and YSLEER. V gave up 1 base and J gave up 4 bases; unmatched junction bases: 7. CDR3 size: 16 residues. CDR3 bases: TGCGCCAGCAGCCAAGTGGGCGGGAGTTGGTACAATGAGCAGTTCTTC. Translating gives CASSQVGGSWYNEQFF.

This chain uses TRBV7-9 with TRBJ1-2; the match to TRBD1 covers 9 bases. This CDR3 has 15 residues. Trimming at V came to 5 bases and at J to 5 bases, leaving 9 bases not matched to a gene. Germline CDR1 and CDR2: SEHNR and FQNEAQ (reference sequence). The CDR3 region is CASSARTGAVYGYTF. CDR3 sequence (DNA): TGTGCCAGCAGCGCCCGGACAGGGGCGGTTTATGGCTACACCTTC.

The chain employs TRBV19 and TRBJ1-2; D perhaps matches TRBD1 (5 bases). Trimming shortened V by 7 bases and J by 2 bases, and 14 bases separated the two germline ends. Germline lookup yields CDR1 LNHDA and CDR2 SQIVND (reference sequence). The length of the CDR3 is 14 residues. The DNA of the CDR3 is TGTGCCAGTATTGCCCGGCAGGGCAACTATGGCTACACCTTC. This gives the protein CASIARQGNYGYTF.

V and J are TRBV7-9 and TRBJ2-3; 8 nucleotides align to TRBD2. The CDR3 covers 15 residues. V lost 4 bases to trimming and J lost 2 bases; unmatched junction nucleotides: 5. Germline values: CDR1 SEHNR, CDR2 FQNEAQ (reference sequence). Here the CDR3 reads CASSSGGGNTDTQYF. In DNA, the CDR3 is TGTGCCAGCAGCTCCGGCGGGGGGAACACAGATACGCAGTATTTT.

The chain is built from TRBV19 and TRBJ2-1, with 7 bases aligning to TRBD1. The CDR3 is made up of 15 amino acids. J lost 8 bases, V lost 4 bases, and 11 bases had no gene match. In germline, CDR1 is LNHDA, CDR2 SQIVND (reference sequence). The CDR3 loop is CASSRQGFGIYEQFF. CDR3 sequence (DNA): TGTGCCAGTAGTAGACAGGGTTTCGGCATCTATGAGCAGTTCTTC.

The chain is built from TRBV27 and TRBJ2-4; 11 bases are a match to TRBD2. The V and J ends lost 2 bases and 0 bases, in that order; junction bases with no gene match: 6. Germline CDR1 and CDR2: MNHEY and SMNVEV (reference sequence). The CDR3 extends over 18 amino acids. CDR3 sequence (DNA): TGTGCCAGCAGTTTACTAGCGGGAGGCCGACTAGCCAAAAACATTCAGTACTTC. It codes for CASSLLAGGRLAKNIQYF.

This sequence joins TRBV5-1 and TRBJ1-2; 9 bases are shared with TRBD1. Germline V gene lookup returns CDR1 SGHRS and CDR2 YFSETQ. This CDR3 is 13 amino acids long. V was clipped by 3 bases and J by 6 bases; unmatched bases: 3. DNA of the CDR3: TGCGCCAGCAGCTCACGACAGGGGGATGGCTACACCTTC. It codes for CASSSRQGDGYTF.

There are a few counts of this clone. V gene TRBV5-1 combines with J gene TRBJ1-1; D is unresolved. Germline V gene data show CDR1 as SGHRS and CDR2 as YFSETQ. V lost 0 bases to trimming and J lost 5 bases, with 8 bases between them. The CDR3 extends over 13 amino acids. CDR3 DNA: TGCGCCAGCAGCTTGGCCGTAGGGACTGAAGCTTTCTTT. Translation gives CASSLAVGTEAFF. Looking up the rest from reference TRBV5-1 and TRBJ1-1 gives the full variable domain: KAGVTQTPRYLIKTRGQQVTLSCSPISGHRSVSWYQQTPGQGLQFLFEYFSETQRNKGNFPGRFSGRQFSNSRSEMNVSTLELGDSALYLCASSLAVGTEAFFGQGTRLTVV.

The J gene is TRBJ1-4, the V gene TRBV6-5, with 8 bases identical to TRBD1. CDR3 length: 13 residues. Trimming at V came to 6 bases and at J to 7 bases, leaving 4 bases not matched to a gene. Germline-derived CDR1 and CDR2 are MNHEY and SVGAGI. The CDR3 spells CASSRQGSEKLFF. The CDR3 DNA reads as TGTGCCAGCAGCCGACAGGGGAGTGAAAAACTGTTTTTT.

The rearrangement uses TRBV7-9 and TRBJ2-3, with 10 bases that match TRBD2. Germline CDR1 and CDR2: SEHNR and FQNEAQ (reference sequence). V shed 5 bases, J shed 2 bases, and the junction held 4 bases outside the gene matches. The CDR3 consists of 15 residues. This CDR3 reads CASSPGLAVTDTQYF. The CDR3 DNA is TGTGCCAGCAGCCCCGGACTAGCGGTCACAGATACGCAGTATTTT.

The V gene is TRBV5-1, the J gene TRBJ1-1, with D perhaps TRBD1 (6 bases). Germline V gives CDR1 SGHRS, CDR2 YFSETQ. This CDR3 is 15 amino acids long. Trimming shortened V by 0 bases and J by 4 bases, and 13 bases separated the two germline ends. CDR3 region: CASSLDTGYATEAFF. The CDR3 DNA is TGCGCCAGCAGCTTGGATACAGGGTACGCCACTGAAGCTTTCTTT.

The V and J genes are TRBV4-3 and TRBJ1-2; no clear D gene. The CDR3 consists of 12 residues. CDR1 is LGHNA and CDR2 is YSLEER in the germline V gene. Trimming left V 0 bases short and J 6 bases short, with 5 bases between. CDR3 protein: CASSQDFNGYTF. The CDR3 bases are TGCGCCAGCAGCCAAGATTTTAATGGCTACACCTTC.

The chain couples TRBV7-3 to TRBJ2-2; a possible D gene is TRBD2 (6 bases). Trimming stripped 5 bases from V and 3 bases from J, with 13 bases between. This CDR3 has 15 amino acids. Germline CDR1 SGHTA, CDR2 FQGTGA. CDR3 residues: CASSQTWGDTGELFF. CDR3 DNA sequence: TGTGCCAGCAGCCAAACGTGGGGGGACACCGGGGAGCTGTTTTTT.

The V call is TRBV5-1, the J call TRBJ2-7; D may be TRBD1 (6 bases). The CDR3 has 14 amino acids. The V and J ends lost 0 bases and 2 bases respectively, with 9 bases between them. Germline loops: CDR1 SGHRS, CDR2 YFSETQ. CDR3 bases: TGCGCCAGCAGCTTGGAGGGACAAGCCTACGAGCAGTACTTC. This translates into CASSLEGQAYEQYF.